This T cell receptor beta chain was observed in a study of beta chain features in type 1 diabetes. With regard to this clone: Antigen: not known.

V was cut by 1 base and J by 8 bases, with 14 bases left in between. CDR1 MNHNS and CDR2 SASEGT come from the germline V gene. CDR3 length equals 14 residues. Of the isolated RNA, all was reverse transcribed, and so the sequenced material was expressed TCRB transcripts. Data came from immunoSEQ multiplex PCR; TCRdb stores just in-frame clones and leaves some out. The sample yields a few hundred thousand clones, 15% to 20% seen once. Study observations and caveats: Shortening of TCRB CDR3s, moderate but significant, appeared in all four CD4+ subsets of Type 1 diabetes patients. It was not settled here whether HLA type affects TCRB rearrangement. Within the patient group, naive, central memory and Treg TCRB repertoires appeared more similar to each other than within healthy donors.

The sequenced sample consisted of naive CD4+ T cells from blood. The TCR was taken from a young man with type 1 diabetes. The chain employs TRBV6-1 and TRBJ1-2; D unresolved. The CDR3 loop is CASSEVGGLSGYTF. The CDR3 DNA reads TGTGCCAGCAGTGAAGTTGGAGGCCTTAGCGGCTACACCTTC.